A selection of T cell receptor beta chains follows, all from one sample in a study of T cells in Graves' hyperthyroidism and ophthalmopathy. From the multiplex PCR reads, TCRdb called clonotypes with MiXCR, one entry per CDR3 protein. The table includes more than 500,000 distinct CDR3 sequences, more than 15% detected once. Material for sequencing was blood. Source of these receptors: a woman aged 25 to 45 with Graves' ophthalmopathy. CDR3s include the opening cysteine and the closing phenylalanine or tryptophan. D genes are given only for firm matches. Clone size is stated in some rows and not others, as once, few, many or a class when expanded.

CDR3nt: TGTGCCAGCAGCCCCGGGACAGGGGAACCCCGCTACAATGAGCAGTTCTTC; CDR3aa: CASSPGTGEPRYNEQFF; v_gene: TRBV6-1; j_gene: TRBJ2-1; d_gene: TRBD1; abundance: few
CDR3nt: TGCAGCGTACTGTGGCGGGGAAGTACCGGGGAGCTGTTTTTT; CDR3aa: CSVLWRGSTGELFF; v_gene: TRBV29-1; j_gene: TRBJ2-2; d_gene: -; abundance: -
CDR3nt: TGCAGCGTTGTCGACAGGGCTATAAACACTGAAGCTTTCTTT; CDR3aa: CSVVDRAINTEAFF; v_gene: TRBV29-1; j_gene: TRBJ1-1; d_gene: TRBD1; abundance: -
CDR3nt: TGTGCCACCAGCAGAGATAAAGGGGGCTACGAGCAGTACTTT; CDR3aa: CATSRDKGGYEQYF; v_gene: TRBV15; j_gene: TRBJ2-7; d_gene: TRBD1; abundance: many
CDR3nt: TGTGCCAGCAGCCCTCTAGCGGGAGAATTCCGGTACTTC; CDR3aa: CASSPLAGEFRYF; v_gene: TRBV7-3; j_gene: TRBJ2-5; d_gene: TRBD2; abundance: -
CDR3nt: TGTGCCAGCAGCTTAACAATCGGCGGGAGCGGCTCCGGGGAGCTGTTTTTT; CDR3aa: CASSLTIGGSGSGELFF; v_gene: TRBV7-3; j_gene: TRBJ2-2; d_gene: TRBD2; abundance: -
CDR3nt: TGTGCCAGCAGCCAACAGGGGATTGGGACCCAGTACTTC; CDR3aa: CASSQQGIGTQYF; v_gene: TRBV28; j_gene: TRBJ2-5; d_gene: TRBD1; abundance: many
CDR3nt: TGTGCCAGCAGCTCTTCAGCGGGAGGGAGCACAGATACGCAGTATTTT; CDR3aa: CASSSSAGGSTDTQYF; v_gene: TRBV5-5; j_gene: TRBJ2-3; d_gene: TRBD2; abundance: few
CDR3nt: TGTGCCAGTAGTATAGCCCTAGGTGGGGAGCAGTTCTTC; CDR3aa: CASSIALGGEQFF; v_gene: TRBV19; j_gene: TRBJ2-1; d_gene: -; abundance: -
CDR3nt: TGTGCCAGCAGCTTAGCGCAGGAGGCCACCTATGGCTACACCTTC; CDR3aa: CASSLAQEATYGYTF; v_gene: TRBV7-9; j_gene: TRBJ1-2; d_gene: -; abundance: many
CDR3nt: TGTGCCAGCAGCGGGAGCAACGGTAATGAGCAGTTCTTC; CDR3aa: CASSGSNGNEQFF; v_gene: TRBV12-3/TRBV12-4; j_gene: TRBJ2-1; d_gene: -; abundance: many
CDR3nt: TGTGCCAGCCAAACTACTGTTGGGAGCGGGGACGACGAGCAGTACTTC; CDR3aa: CASQTTVGSGDDEQYF; v_gene: TRBV5-4; j_gene: TRBJ2-7; d_gene: TRBD2; abundance: -
CDR3nt: TGTGCCAGTAGTTCTTTCGGAGATCAGGCCGGGGAGCTGTTTTTT; CDR3aa: CASSSFGDQAGELFF; v_gene: TRBV19; j_gene: TRBJ2-2; d_gene: -; abundance: -
CDR3nt: TGTGCCACCAGCAGAGAGGGGTACACTGAAGCTTTCTTT; CDR3aa: CATSREGYTEAFF; v_gene: TRBV15; j_gene: TRBJ1-1; d_gene: -; abundance: -
CDR3nt: TGCGCCAGCAGCCAAGCTACCTTCAACACTGAAGCTTTCTTT; CDR3aa: CASSQATFNTEAFF; v_gene: TRBV4-1; j_gene: TRBJ1-1; d_gene: -; abundance: many
CDR3nt: TGCGCCAGCAGCTTGGATCAGAACGGGGAGCTGTTTTTT; CDR3aa: CASSLDQNGELFF; v_gene: TRBV5-1; j_gene: TRBJ2-2; d_gene: -; abundance: many
CDR3nt: TGCGCCAGCAGCCAAGAAAGAGGACTAGCGGGAACCGAGCAGTACTTC; CDR3aa: CASSQERGLAGTEQYF; v_gene: TRBV4-1; j_gene: TRBJ2-7; d_gene: TRBD2; abundance: -
CDR3nt: TGCAGTGCTTTACTAGCGGGAGCGCTAAACAATGAGCAGTTCTTC; CDR3aa: CSALLAGALNNEQFF; v_gene: TRBV20-1; j_gene: TRBJ2-1; d_gene: TRBD2; abundance: -
CDR3nt: TGTGCCAGCAGTTCTACGGACGGCTACACCGGGGAGCTGTTTTTT; CDR3aa: CASSSTDGYTGELFF; v_gene: TRBV27; j_gene: TRBJ2-2; d_gene: -; abundance: -
CDR3nt: TGTGCCAGCAGTTTCGATAGAGGAGCCGTCGGTGAGCAGTTCTTC; CDR3aa: CASSFDRGAVGEQFF; v_gene: TRBV27; j_gene: TRBJ2-1; d_gene: -; abundance: few
CDR3nt: TGTGCCAGCCGGACGGGGACGCCGAACGAGCAGTACTTC; CDR3aa: CASRTGTPNEQYF; v_gene: TRBV28; j_gene: TRBJ2-7; d_gene: -; abundance: many
CDR3nt: TGTGCCAGCAAGCAGGGCGGCTCGGGTGGCTACACCTTC; CDR3aa: CASKQGGSGGYTF; v_gene: TRBV13; j_gene: TRBJ1-2; d_gene: -; abundance: -
CDR3nt: TGTGCCAGCAGTTTAAGGGAAAATTCACCCCTCCACTTT; CDR3aa: CASSLRENSPLHF; v_gene: TRBV12-3/TRBV12-4; j_gene: TRBJ1-6; d_gene: -; abundance: few
CDR3nt: TGTGCCAGCAGCTCCGATGCACGCGACCCTAACTATGGCTACACCTTC; CDR3aa: CASSSDARDPNYGYTF; v_gene: TRBV7-9; j_gene: TRBJ1-2; d_gene: -; abundance: few
CDR3nt: TGTGCCAGCAGTGAAGTGGTTAGCGGGACTGGGGAGCTGTTTTTT; CDR3aa: CASSEVVSGTGELFF; v_gene: TRBV6-1; j_gene: TRBJ2-2; d_gene: TRBD2; abundance: many
CDR3nt: TGTGCCAGCAGTTACTCGACGAGTGCGGCAAACTCTGGGGCCAACGTCCTGACTTTC; CDR3aa: CASSYSTSAANSGANVLTF; v_gene: TRBV6-2/TRBV6-3; j_gene: TRBJ2-6; d_gene: -; abundance: many
CDR3nt: TGTGCCTGGATAAAGGGTCTGAACACTGAAGCTTTCTTT; CDR3aa: CAWIKGLNTEAFF; v_gene: TRBV30; j_gene: TRBJ1-1; d_gene: -; abundance: many
CDR3nt: TGTGCCAGCAGTTTATCTGAGGGGGCTTACGAGCAGTACTTC; CDR3aa: CASSLSEGAYEQYF; v_gene: TRBV27; j_gene: TRBJ2-7; d_gene: TRBD1; abundance: many
CDR3nt: TGTGCCAGCAGACCCGACGGAAATAGCAATCAGCCCCAGCATTTT; CDR3aa: CASRPDGNSNQPQHF; v_gene: TRBV6-2/TRBV6-3; j_gene: TRBJ1-5; d_gene: -; abundance: few
CDR3nt: TGCGCCAGCAGCCGATCCAGAGTAGACACCGGGGAGCTGTTTTTT; CDR3aa: CASSRSRVDTGELFF; v_gene: TRBV4-1; j_gene: TRBJ2-2; d_gene: -; abundance: many
CDR3nt: TGCGCCAGCAGCCTCCATCGAGGGCGGGATAGCTCATCCTACAATGAGCAGTTCTTC; CDR3aa: CASSLHRGRDSSSYNEQFF; v_gene: TRBV4-1; j_gene: TRBJ2-1; d_gene: -; abundance: few
CDR3nt: TGCAGTGCTAGCGAGCTAGCGGGAGGGGACAATGAGCAGTTCTTC; CDR3aa: CSASELAGGDNEQFF; v_gene: TRBV20-1; j_gene: TRBJ2-1; d_gene: TRBD2; abundance: many
CDR3nt: TGTGCCAGCAGCTTAGAACCGGGACAGCTCTACGAGCAGTACTTC; CDR3aa: CASSLEPGQLYEQYF; v_gene: TRBV7-8; j_gene: TRBJ2-7; d_gene: TRBD1; abundance: -